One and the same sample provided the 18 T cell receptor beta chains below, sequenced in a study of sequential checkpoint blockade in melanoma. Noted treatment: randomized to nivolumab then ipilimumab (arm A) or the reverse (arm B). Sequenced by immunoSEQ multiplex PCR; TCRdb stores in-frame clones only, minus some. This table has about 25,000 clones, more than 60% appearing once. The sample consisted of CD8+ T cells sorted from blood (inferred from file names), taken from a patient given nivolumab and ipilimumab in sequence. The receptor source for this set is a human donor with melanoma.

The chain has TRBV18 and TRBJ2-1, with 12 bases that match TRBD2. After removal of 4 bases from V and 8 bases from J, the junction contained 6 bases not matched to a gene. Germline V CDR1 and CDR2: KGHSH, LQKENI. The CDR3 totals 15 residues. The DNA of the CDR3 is TGTGCCAGCTCACTGACTAGCGGGAGTTTCGATGAGCAGTTCTTC. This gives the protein CASSLTSGSFDEQFF.

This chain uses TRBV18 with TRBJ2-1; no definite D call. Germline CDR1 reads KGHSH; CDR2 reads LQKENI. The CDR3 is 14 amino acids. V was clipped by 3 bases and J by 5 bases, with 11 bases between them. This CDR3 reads CASSPWADDNEQFF. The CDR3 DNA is TGTGCCAGCTCACCGTGGGCCGATGACAATGAGCAGTTCTTC.

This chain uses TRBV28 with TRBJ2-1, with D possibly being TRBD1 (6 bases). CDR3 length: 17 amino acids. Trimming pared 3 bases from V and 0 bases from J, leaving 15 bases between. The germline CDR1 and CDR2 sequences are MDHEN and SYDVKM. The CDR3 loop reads CASSLPPGTTSYNEQFF. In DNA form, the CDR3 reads TGTGCCAGCAGTTTGCCCCCCGGGACAACCTCCTACAATGAGCAGTTCTTC.

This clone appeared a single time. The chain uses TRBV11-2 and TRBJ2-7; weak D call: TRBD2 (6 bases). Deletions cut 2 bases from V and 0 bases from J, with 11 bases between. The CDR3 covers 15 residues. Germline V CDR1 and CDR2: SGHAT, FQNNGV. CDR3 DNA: TGTGCCAGCAGCTTATCTAGCGACAGCTCCTACGAGCAGTACTTC. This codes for CASSLSSDSSYEQYF.

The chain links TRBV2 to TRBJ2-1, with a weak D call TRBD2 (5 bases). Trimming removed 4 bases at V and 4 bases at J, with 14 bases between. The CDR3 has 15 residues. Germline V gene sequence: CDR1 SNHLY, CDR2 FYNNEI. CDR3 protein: CASSVGLAVYNEQFF. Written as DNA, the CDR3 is TGTGCCAGCAGTGTAGGCCTAGCCGTTTACAATGAGCAGTTCTTC. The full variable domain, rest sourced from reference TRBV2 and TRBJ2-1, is EPEVTQTPSHQVTQMGQEVILRCVPISNHLYFYWYRQILGQKVEFLVSFYNNEISEKSEIFDDQFSVERPDGSNFTLKIRSTKLEDSAMYFCASSVGLAVYNEQFFGPGTRLTVL.

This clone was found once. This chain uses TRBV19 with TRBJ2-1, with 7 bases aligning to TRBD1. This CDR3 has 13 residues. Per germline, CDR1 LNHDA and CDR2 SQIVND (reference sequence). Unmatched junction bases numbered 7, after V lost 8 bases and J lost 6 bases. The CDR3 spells CASGLTGANEQFF. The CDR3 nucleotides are TGTGCCAGTGGACTTACAGGGGCCAATGAGCAGTTCTTC. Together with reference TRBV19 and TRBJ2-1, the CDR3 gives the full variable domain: DGGITQSPKYLFRKEGQNVTLSCEQNLNHDAMYWYRQDPGQGLRLIYYSQIVNDFQKGDIAEGYSVSREKKESFPLTVTSAQKNPTAFYLCASGLTGANEQFFGPGTRLTVL.

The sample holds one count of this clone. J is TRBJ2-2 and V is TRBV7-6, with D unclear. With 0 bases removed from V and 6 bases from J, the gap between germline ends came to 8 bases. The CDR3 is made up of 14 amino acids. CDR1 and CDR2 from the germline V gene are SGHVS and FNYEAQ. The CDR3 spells CASSLAITAGELFF. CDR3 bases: TGTGCCAGCAGCTTAGCGATCACGGCCGGGGAGCTGTTTTTT.

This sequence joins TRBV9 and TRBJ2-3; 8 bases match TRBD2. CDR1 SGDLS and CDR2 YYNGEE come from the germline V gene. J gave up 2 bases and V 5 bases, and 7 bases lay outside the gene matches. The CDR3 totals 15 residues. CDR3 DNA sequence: TGTGCCAGCAGTGTTAGCGGGGCGCTCACAGATACGCAGTATTTT. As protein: CASSVSGALTDTQYF.

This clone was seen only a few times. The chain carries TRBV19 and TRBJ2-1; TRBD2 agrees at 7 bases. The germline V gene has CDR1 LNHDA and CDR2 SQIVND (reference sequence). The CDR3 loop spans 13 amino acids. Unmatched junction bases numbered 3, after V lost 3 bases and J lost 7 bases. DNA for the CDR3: TGTGCCAGTAGTATTGATAGCGGGAATGAGCAGTTCTTC. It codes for CASSIDSGNEQFF.

In DNA form, the CDR3 reads TGTGCCAGCAGTCCCTGGACAGGGATAGGAAATGAGCAGTTCTTC. This gives the protein CASSPWTGIGNEQFF. V and J are TRBV28 and TRBJ2-1, with 8 positions matching TRBD1. The ends lost 5 bases at V and 7 bases at J; junction bases unmatched: 10. The germline V gene has CDR1 MDHEN and CDR2 SYDVKM. The CDR3 extends over 15 amino acids.

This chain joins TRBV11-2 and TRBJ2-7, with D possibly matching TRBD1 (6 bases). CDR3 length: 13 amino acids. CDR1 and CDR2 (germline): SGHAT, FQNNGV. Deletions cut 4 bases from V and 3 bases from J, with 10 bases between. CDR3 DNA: TGTGCCAGCAGCTACGGGACAAACTACGAGCAGTACTTC. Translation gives CASSYGTNYEQYF.

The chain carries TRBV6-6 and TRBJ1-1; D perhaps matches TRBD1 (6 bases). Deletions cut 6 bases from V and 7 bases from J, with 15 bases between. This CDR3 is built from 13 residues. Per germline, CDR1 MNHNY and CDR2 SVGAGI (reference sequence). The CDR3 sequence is CASRDPRTVEAFF. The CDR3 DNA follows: TGTGCCAGCAGGGACCCCAGGACAGTTGAAGCTTTCTTT.

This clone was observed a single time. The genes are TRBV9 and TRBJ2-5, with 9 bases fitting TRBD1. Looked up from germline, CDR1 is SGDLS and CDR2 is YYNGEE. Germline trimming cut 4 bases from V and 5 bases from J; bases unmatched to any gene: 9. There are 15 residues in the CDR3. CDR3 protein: CASSPSTGGWETQYF. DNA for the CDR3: TGTGCCAGCAGCCCCTCGACAGGGGGTTGGGAGACCCAGTACTTC.

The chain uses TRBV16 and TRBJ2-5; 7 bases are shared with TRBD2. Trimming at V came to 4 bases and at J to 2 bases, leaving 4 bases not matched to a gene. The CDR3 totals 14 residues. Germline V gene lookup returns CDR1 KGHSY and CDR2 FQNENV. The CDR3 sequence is CASSLLGGQETQYF. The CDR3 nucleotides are TGTGCCAGCAGCCTCCTGGGAGGGCAAGAGACCCAGTACTTC.

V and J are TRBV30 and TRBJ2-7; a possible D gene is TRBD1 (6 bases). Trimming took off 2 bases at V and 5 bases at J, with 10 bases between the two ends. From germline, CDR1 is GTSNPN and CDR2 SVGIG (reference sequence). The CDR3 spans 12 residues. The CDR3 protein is CAWSSSGDEQYF. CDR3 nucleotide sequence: TGTGCCTGGAGTTCGTCAGGGGACGAGCAGTACTTC.

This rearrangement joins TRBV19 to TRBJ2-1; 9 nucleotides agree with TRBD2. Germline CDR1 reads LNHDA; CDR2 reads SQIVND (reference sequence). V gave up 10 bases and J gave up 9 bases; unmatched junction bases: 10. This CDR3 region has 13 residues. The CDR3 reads CATHSGSVSEQFF. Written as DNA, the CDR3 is TGTGCCACTCATAGCGGGAGTGTTAGTGAGCAGTTCTTC. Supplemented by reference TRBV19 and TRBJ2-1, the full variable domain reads DGGITQSPKYLFRKEGQNVTLSCEQNLNHDAMYWYRQDPGQGLRLIYYSQIVNDFQKGDIAEGYSVSREKKESFPLTVTSAQKNPTAFYLCATHSGSVSEQFFGPGTRLTVL.

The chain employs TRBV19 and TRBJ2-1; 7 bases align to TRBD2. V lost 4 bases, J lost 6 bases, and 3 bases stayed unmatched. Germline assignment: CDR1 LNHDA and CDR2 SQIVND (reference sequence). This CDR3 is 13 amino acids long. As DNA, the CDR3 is TGTGCCAGTAGTACCTTAGCGGGCAATGAGCAGTTCTTC. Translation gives CASSTLAGNEQFF.

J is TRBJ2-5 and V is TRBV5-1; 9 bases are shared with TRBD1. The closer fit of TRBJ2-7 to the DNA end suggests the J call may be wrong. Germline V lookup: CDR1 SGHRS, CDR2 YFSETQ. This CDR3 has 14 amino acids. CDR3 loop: CASSFGQGYYEQYF. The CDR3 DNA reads TGCGCCAGCAGCTTTGGACAGGGGTACTACGAGCAGTACTTC.